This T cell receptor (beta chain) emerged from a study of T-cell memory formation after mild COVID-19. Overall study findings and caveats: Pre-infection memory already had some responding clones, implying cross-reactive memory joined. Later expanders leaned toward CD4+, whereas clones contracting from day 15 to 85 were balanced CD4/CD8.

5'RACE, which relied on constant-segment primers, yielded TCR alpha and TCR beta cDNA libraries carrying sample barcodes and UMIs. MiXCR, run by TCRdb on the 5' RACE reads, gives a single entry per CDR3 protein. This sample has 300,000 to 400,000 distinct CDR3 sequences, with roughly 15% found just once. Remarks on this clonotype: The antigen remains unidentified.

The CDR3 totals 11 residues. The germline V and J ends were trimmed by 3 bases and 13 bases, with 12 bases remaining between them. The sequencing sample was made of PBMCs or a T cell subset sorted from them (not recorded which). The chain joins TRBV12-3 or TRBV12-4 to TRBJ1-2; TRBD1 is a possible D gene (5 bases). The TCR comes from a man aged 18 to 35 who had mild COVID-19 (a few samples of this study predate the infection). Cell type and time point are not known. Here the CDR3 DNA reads TGTGCCAGCAGTTTGGGGCCAAGCGGCACCTTC. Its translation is CASSLGPSGTF.